This TCR beta chain was recorded in a study of blood T cell repertoires in COVID-19. About the research overall: Sites in the United States, Italy and Spain provided acute and convalescent COVID-19 samples.

The junction had 20 bases not matched to a gene; V was cut back by 4 bases and J by 6 bases. The CDR3 totals 19 residues. Germline-derived CDR1 and CDR2 are LNHDA and SQIVND (reference sequence). The data were produced by immunoSEQ multiplex PCR, yet TCRdb's version contains in-frame clones alone and is incomplete. Among about 480,000 clones, around 88% were seen once, and the ten largest hold about 12%. This sequence originates from a woman aged 50 to 60 with COVID-19, enrolled during active disease. The sample consisted of peripheral blood. The chain has TRBV19 and TRBJ1-3; 8 nucleotides align to TRBD1. CDR3 protein: CASSTYSGTGEGSSNTIYF. The CDR3 bases are TGTGCCAGTAGTACCTACTCCGGGACAGGCGAAGGCAGTTCAAACACCATATATTTT.